A single sample gave rise to the 16 T cell receptor beta chains below, sequenced in a study of blood T cell repertoires in COVID-19. The data were produced by immunoSEQ multiplex PCR, yet TCRdb's version contains in-frame clones alone and is incomplete. The table lists approximately 300,000 clones, roughly 84% of them singletons. The sample consisted of peripheral blood. The receptors stem from a man aged 50 to 60 with active or convalescent COVID-19.

The chain joins TRBV18 to TRBJ1-6; D gene ambiguous. Trimming stripped 3 bases from V and 7 bases from J, with 7 bases between. Germline assignment: CDR1 KGHSH and CDR2 LQKENI. This CDR3 has 13 amino acids. The CDR3: CASSPFENSPLHF. The CDR3 nucleotides are TGTGCCAGCTCACCTTTCGAGAATTCACCCCTCCACTTT. The full variable domain, its missing parts supplied by reference TRBV18 and TRBJ1-6, is NAGVMQNPRHLVRRRGQEARLRCSPMKGHSHVYWYRQLPEEGLKFMVYLQKENIIDESGMPKERFSAEFPKEGPSILRIQQVVRGDSAAYFCASSPFENSPLHFGNGTRLTVT.

The V call is TRBV7-9, the J call TRBJ1-5; 9 bases match TRBD1. V dropped 5 bases and J dropped 3; count of bases not matched to a gene: 8. Per the germline V gene, CDR1 is SEHNR and CDR2 is FQNEAQ (reference sequence). The length of the CDR3 is 16 residues. The CDR3 DNA is TGTGCCAGCAGCGCGCAGGGACAGGGCAACAATCAGCCCCAGCATTTT. The encoded protein is CASSAQGQGNNQPQHF.

The J gene is TRBJ2-1, the V gene TRBV4-1; D gene unclear. The CDR3 extends over 15 amino acids. The germline gives CDR1 MGHRA, CDR2 YSYEKL. V was trimmed by 3 bases and J by 9 bases, leaving 18 bases between them. The CDR3 protein is CASSHSVLERGEQFF. The CDR3 DNA reads as TGCGCCAGCAGCCACAGTGTCCTAGAACGAGGTGAGCAGTTCTTC.

This chain connects TRBV5-1 to TRBJ2-2; maybe TRBD2 (7 bases). Trimming stripped 4 bases from V and 2 bases from J, with 15 bases between. The germline CDR1 and CDR2 sequences are SGHRS and YFSETQ. The CDR3 extends over 16 amino acids. Here the CDR3 reads CASSTRGPLNTGELFF. In DNA, the CDR3 is TGCGCCAGCAGCACGCGGGGGCCACTTAACACCGGGGAGCTGTTTTTT.

The gene calls are TRBV5-1 and TRBJ1-2, with D perhaps matching TRBD1 (5 bases). V was cut by 0 bases and J by 5 bases, with 8 bases left in between. This CDR3 contains 13 residues. Looked up from germline, CDR1 is SGHRS and CDR2 is YFSETQ. CDR3 bases: TGCGCCAGCAGCTTGGGCGGGACTTATGGCTACACCTTC. Translated: CASSLGGTYGYTF. Combining the CDR3 with reference TRBV5-1 and TRBJ1-2 gives the whole variable domain KAGVTQTPRYLIKTRGQQVTLSCSPISGHRSVSWYQQTPGQGLQFLFEYFSETQRNKGNFPGRFSGRQFSNSRSEMNVSTLELGDSALYLCASSLGGTYGYTFGSGTRLTVV.

This chain links TRBV10-3 with TRBJ1-5; the D gene is possibly TRBD1 (5 bases). The CDR3 sequence is 14 residues long. Trimming left V 11 bases short and J 5 bases short, with 19 bases between. Germline loops: CDR1 ENHRY, CDR2 SYGVKD. The DNA for the CDR3 is TGTGCCGCCAGAGACCCCGGACATCATCAGCCCCAGCATTTT. It translates to CAARDPGHHQPQHF.

The chain links TRBV28 to TRBJ2-1; the D is unclear. Per the germline V gene, CDR1 is MDHEN and CDR2 is SYDVKM. The CDR3 has 15 residues. The V and J ends lost 5 bases and 3 bases respectively, with 14 bases between them. The CDR3 nucleotides read TGTGCCAGCAGTCCCCCCTTACAGATCTACAATGAGCAGTTCTTC. Protein sequence: CASSPPLQIYNEQFF. The complete variable domain, with remaining parts taken from reference TRBV28 and TRBJ2-1, reads DVKVTQSSRYLVKRTGEKVFLECVQDMDHENMFWYRQDPGLGLRLIYFSYDVKMKEKGDIPEGYSVSREKKERFSLILESASTNQTSMYLCASSPPLQIYNEQFFGPGTRLTVL.

This chain links TRBV12-2 with TRBJ1-5; the D segment call TRBD1 is taken from the table without a DNA check. TRBV12-2 is given as a pseudogene. The CDR3 is 15 amino acids. The CDR3 DNA reads TGTGCAAGTCGCTTGGGGGACAGTCGAAATCAGCCCCAGCATTTT. Its protein is CASRLGDSRNQPQHF.

Only one count was recorded for this clone. J is TRBJ2-3 and V is TRBV4-3; 7 positions match TRBD1. V shed 3 bases, J shed 6 bases, and the junction held 0 bases outside the gene matches. Per germline, CDR1 LGHNA and CDR2 YSLEER. The CDR3 totals 12 residues. The CDR3 DNA reads TGCGCCAGCAGCCAGGACAGGGATACGCAGTATTTT. Translation gives CASSQDRDTQYF.

The V call is TRBV7-9, the J call TRBJ2-7; 11 nucleotides agree with TRBD1. With 3 bases clipped from V and 4 bases from J, the junction kept 5 bases outside the gene matches. Germline V gives CDR1 SEHNR, CDR2 FQNEAQ (reference sequence). CDR3 length: 15 residues. CDR3 bases: TGTGCCAGCAGCTTGTGGACAGGGGGCTCGTACGAGCAGTACTTC. This sequence encodes CASSLWTGGSYEQYF.

The chain combines TRBV9 with TRBJ2-5, with 9 positions matching TRBD2. The V gene's germline CDR1 is SGDLS and CDR2 YYNGEE. This CDR3 is built from 16 residues. J was trimmed by 2 bases and V by 0 bases; bases with no gene match: 5. The CDR3 region is CASSVGGLAPQETQYF. The CDR3 DNA sequence: TGTGCCAGCAGCGTAGGAGGACTAGCGCCTCAAGAGACCCAGTACTTC.

The V call is TRBV3-1 (or the pseudogene TRBV3-2), the J call TRBJ1-1; unclear D gene. Germline V gives CDR1 LGHDT, CDR2 YNNKEL (reference sequence). The V end was cut by 0 bases, the J end by 11 bases, with 19 bases between. The CDR3 has 15 residues. DNA for the CDR3: TGTGCCAGCAGCCAAGAGGGCAGTTGGGCCCTTGGGGCTTTCTTT. As protein: CASSQEGSWALGAFF.

Here the CDR3 reads CATSQGQGENIQYF. CDR3 nucleotides: TGTGCCACCAGCCAGGGACAGGGAGAAAACATTCAGTACTTC. The rearrangement uses TRBV24-1 and TRBJ2-4; the match to TRBD1 covers 9 bases. The CDR3 is made up of 14 amino acids. CDR1 is KGHDR and CDR2 is SFDVKD in the germline V gene. The V segment lost 7 bases and the J segment 5 bases; nucleotides outside the gene matches: 5.

The chain joins TRBV5-1 to TRBJ1-1, with D tentatively TRBD1 (5 bases). The CDR3 length is 13 residues. V dropped 3 bases and J dropped 1 base, with 7 bases sitting between them. Germline V gene sequence: CDR1 SGHRS, CDR2 YFSETQ. CDR3 residues: CASSWQGNTEAFF. In nucleotides, the CDR3 is TGCGCCAGCAGCTGGCAGGGGAACACTGAAGCTTTCTTT. Filled out from reference TRBV5-1 and TRBJ1-1, the complete variable domain reads KAGVTQTPRYLIKTRGQQVTLSCSPISGHRSVSWYQQTPGQGLQFLFEYFSETQRNKGNFPGRFSGRQFSNSRSEMNVSTLELGDSALYLCASSWQGNTEAFFGQGTRLTVV.

This CDR3 is CASSLRGTRGTSYYGYTF. CDR3 bases: TGTGCCAGCAGCTTACGTGGGACAAGGGGAACATCCTACTATGGCTACACCTTC. The chain couples TRBV7-2 to TRBJ1-2; possibly TRBD1 for D (6 bases). The germline V gene has CDR1 SGHTA and CDR2 FQGNSA. Trimming removed 2 bases from V and 3 bases from J, with 22 bases in between. The CDR3 loop spans 18 amino acids.

This clone was seen ten or more times. The chain recombines TRBV5-5 with TRBJ1-4; TRBD1 agrees at 9 bases. The trim removed 6 bases at V and 2 bases at J, leaving 5 bases unmatched. Per germline, CDR1 SGHKS and CDR2 YYEKEE (reference sequence). This CDR3 is 15 amino acids long. The chain's CDR3 is CASTRTGDTNEKLFF. Written as DNA, the CDR3 is TGTGCCAGCACGCGGACAGGGGATACTAATGAAAAACTGTTTTTT.